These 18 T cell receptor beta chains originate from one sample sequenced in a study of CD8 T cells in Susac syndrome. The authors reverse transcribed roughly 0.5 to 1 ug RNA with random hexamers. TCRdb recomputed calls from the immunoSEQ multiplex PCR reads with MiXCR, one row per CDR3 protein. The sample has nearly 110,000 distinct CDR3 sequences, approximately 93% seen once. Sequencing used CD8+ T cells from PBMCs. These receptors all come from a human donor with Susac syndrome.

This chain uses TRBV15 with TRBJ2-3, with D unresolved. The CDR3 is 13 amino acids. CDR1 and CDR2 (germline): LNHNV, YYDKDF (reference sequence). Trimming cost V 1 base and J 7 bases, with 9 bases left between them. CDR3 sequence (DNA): TGTGCCACCAGCAGAGCACCCAGGAATACGCAGTATTTT. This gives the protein CATSRAPRNTQYF.

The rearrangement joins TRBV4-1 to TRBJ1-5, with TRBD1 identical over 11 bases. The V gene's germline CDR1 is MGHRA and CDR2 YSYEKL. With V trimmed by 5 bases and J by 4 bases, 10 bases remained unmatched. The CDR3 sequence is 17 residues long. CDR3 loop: CASSELAGTGGNQPQHF. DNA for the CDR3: TGCGCCAGCAGCGAACTCGCCGGGACAGGGGGTAATCAGCCCCAGCATTTT.

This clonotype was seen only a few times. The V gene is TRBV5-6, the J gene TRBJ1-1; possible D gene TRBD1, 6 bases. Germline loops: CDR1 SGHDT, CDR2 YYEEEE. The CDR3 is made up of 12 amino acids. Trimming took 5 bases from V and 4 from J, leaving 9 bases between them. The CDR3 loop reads CASRRGSTEAFF. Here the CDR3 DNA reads TGTGCCAGCAGGAGGGGGAGCACTGAAGCTTTCTTT.

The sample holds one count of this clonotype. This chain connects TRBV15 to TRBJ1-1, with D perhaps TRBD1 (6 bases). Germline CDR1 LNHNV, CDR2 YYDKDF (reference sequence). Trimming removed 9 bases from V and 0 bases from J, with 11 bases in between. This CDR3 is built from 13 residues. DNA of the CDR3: TGTGCCACGAGGACAGCTCTGAACACTGAAGCTTTCTTT. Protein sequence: CATRTALNTEAFF. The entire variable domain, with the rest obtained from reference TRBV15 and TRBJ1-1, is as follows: DAMVIQNPRYQVTQFGKPVTLSCSQTLNHNVMYWYQQKSSQAPKLLFHYYDKDFNNEADTPDNFQSRRPNTSFCFLDIRSPGLGDTAMYLCATRTALNTEAFFGQGTRLTVV.

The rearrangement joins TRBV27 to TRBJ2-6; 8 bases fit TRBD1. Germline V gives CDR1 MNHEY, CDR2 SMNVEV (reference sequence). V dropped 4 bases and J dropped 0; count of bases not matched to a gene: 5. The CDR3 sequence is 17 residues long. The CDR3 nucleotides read TGTGCCAGCAGTTCCCGAACAGGGGGCTCTGGGGCCAACGTCCTGACTTTC. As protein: CASSSRTGGSGANVLTF.

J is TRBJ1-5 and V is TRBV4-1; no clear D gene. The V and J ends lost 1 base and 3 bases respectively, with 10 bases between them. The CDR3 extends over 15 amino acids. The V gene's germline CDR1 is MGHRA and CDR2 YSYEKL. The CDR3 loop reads CASSQVIRPNQPQHF. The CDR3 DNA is TGCGCCAGCAGCCAAGTAATTCGGCCCAATCAGCCCCAGCATTTT.

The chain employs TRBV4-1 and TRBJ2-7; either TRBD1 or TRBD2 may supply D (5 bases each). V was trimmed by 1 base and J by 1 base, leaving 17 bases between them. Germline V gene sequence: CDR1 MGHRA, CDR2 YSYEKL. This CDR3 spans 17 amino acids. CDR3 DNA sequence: TGCGCCAGCAGCCAAGCAGGGACGGCGGGCGCGTCCTACGAGCAGTACTTC. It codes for CASSQAGTAGASYEQYF.

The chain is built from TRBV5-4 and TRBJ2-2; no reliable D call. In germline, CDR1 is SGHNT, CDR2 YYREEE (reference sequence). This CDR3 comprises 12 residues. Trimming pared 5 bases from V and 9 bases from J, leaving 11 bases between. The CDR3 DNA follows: TGTGCCAGCAGGATCGCAGGACGGGAGCTGTTTTTT. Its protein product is CASRIAGRELFF.

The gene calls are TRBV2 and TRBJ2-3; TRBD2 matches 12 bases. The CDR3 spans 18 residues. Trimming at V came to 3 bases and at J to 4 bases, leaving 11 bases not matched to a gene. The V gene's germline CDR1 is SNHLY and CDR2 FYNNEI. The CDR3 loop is CASSDGPGLAGGADTQYF. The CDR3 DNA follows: TGTGCCAGCAGTGATGGGCCGGGACTAGCGGGTGGAGCAGATACGCAGTATTTT.

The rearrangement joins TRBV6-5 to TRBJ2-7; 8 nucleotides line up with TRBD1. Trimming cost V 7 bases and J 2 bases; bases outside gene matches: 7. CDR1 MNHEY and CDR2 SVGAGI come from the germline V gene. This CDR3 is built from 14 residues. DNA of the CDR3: TGTGCCAGCACTTCGACAGGGGCTACCTACGAGCAGTACTTC. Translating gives CASTSTGATYEQYF.

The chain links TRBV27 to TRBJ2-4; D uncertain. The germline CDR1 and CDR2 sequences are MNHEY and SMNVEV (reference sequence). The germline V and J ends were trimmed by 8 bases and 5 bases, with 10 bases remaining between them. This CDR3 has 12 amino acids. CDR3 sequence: CASGKVQNIQYF. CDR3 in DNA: TGTGCCAGCGGAAAAGTCCAAAACATTCAGTACTTC.

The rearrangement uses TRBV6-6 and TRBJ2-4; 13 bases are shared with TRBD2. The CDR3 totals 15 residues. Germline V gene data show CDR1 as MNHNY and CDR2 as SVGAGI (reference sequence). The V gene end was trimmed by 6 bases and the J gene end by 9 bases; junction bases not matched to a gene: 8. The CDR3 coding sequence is TGTGCCAGCAGGGGACTAGCGGGAACTTTGAGCATTCAGTACTTC. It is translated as CASRGLAGTLSIQYF.

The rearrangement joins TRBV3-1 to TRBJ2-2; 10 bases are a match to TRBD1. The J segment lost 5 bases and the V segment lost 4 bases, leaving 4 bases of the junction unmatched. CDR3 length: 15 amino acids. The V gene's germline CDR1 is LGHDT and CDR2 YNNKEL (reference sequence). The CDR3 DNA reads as TGTGCCAGCAGCCCCGGGACAGGGGAAACCGGGGAGCTGTTTTTT. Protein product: CASSPGTGETGELFF.

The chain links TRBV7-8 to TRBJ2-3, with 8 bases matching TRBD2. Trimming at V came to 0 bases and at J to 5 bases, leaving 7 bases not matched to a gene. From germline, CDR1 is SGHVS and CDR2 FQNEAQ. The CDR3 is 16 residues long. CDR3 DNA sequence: TGTGCCAGCAGCTTAGCGAGGCGGGGGGCGAGAGATACGCAGTATTTT. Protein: CASSLARRGARDTQYF.

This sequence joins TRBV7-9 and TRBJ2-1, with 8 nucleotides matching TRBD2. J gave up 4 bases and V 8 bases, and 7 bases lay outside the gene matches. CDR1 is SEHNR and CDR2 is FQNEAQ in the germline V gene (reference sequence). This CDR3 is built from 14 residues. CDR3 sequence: CASEAVAGYNEQFF. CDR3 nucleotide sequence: TGTGCCAGCGAGGCGGTAGCGGGGTACAATGAGCAGTTCTTC.

Here the CDR3 reads CASTQTGIEAFF. CDR3 coding DNA: TGTGCCAGCACCCAGACAGGGATCGAAGCTTTCTTT. The gene calls are TRBV12-3 or TRBV12-4 and TRBJ1-1; TRBD1 matches 7 bases. The J segment lost 8 bases and the V segment lost 7 bases, leaving 7 bases of the junction unmatched. This CDR3 is 12 amino acids long.

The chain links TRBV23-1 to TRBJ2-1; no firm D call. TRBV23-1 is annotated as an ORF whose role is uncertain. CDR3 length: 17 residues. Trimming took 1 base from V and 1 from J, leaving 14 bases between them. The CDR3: CASSQFPGEGSYNEQFF. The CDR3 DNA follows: TGCGCCAGCAGTCAATTCCCAGGTGAAGGATCCTACAATGAGCAGTTCTTC.

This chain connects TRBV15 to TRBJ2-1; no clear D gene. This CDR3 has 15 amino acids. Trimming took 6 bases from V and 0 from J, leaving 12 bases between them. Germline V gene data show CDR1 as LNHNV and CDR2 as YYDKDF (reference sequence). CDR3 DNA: TGTGCCACCAGGAGCGCCACGAGCTCCTACAATGAGCAGTTCTTC. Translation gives CATRSATSSYNEQFF.